This TCR beta chain was captured in a study of blood T cell repertoires in COVID-19. Across the study: COVID-19 samples collected from the United States, Italy and Spain covered acute and convalescent phases. From T cells, B-cell-depleted T cells, or PBMCs came the material, which was cDNA or gDNA.

Authors' data handling: The authors estimated nucleated cell counts from reference gene primer amplification. Repertoires were generated with immunoSEQ multiplex PCR, while TCRdb's copy carries only in-frame clones and drops some. V and J calls and clone size follow that table, whereas D and trimming were derived from the DNA. Seen here are over 25,000 clones, 70% to 90% observed once, and the top ten hold roughly 4%. From germline, CDR1 is SGHTS and CDR2 YDEGEE. V shed 3 bases, J shed 0 bases, and the junction held 5 bases outside the gene matches. This CDR3 region has 16 residues. This clone appeared a few times.

The sequence was obtained from a human donor in a cohort sampled during active COVID-19. The rearrangement joins TRBV5-8 to TRBJ2-5; TRBD2 aligns across 10 bases. The sequencing input was peripheral blood. CDR3 DNA sequence: TGTGCCAGCAGCTCTCTAGCGGGGGAGTACCAAGAGACCCAGTACTTC. Translating it yields CASSSLAGEYQETQYF.